The rows below give T cell receptor beta chains drawn from one sample of a study of blood T cell repertoires in COVID-19. Profiling relied on immunoSEQ multiplex PCR, and the TCRdb table lists in-frame clones only, not all of them. The profile shows 100,000 to 150,000 clones, 90% of them singletons. Specimen: peripheral blood. These receptor sequences come from a man in his forties or fifties with active COVID-19. Both conserved end residues are part of each CDR3. A D gene is named only where the DNA matches it firmly. Part of the rows lack a size; the others show once, few, many or a class for expanded clones.

J gene: TRBJ2-1
clone size: -
V gene: TRBV4-1
D gene: TRBD1
CDR3 DNA: TGCGCCAGCAGCCCTAGGACAGGCTCCTACAATGAGCAGTTCTTC
CDR3 protein: CASSPRTGSYNEQFF

J gene: TRBJ1-2
clone size: -
V gene: TRBV5-1
D gene: TRBD1
CDR3 DNA: TGCGCCAGCAGCCTATCCACGACAGGGACAGGAGGCTACACCTTC
CDR3 protein: CASSLSTTGTGGYTF

J gene: TRBJ1-1
clone size: -
V gene: TRBV6-5
D gene: -
CDR3 DNA: TGTGCCAGCAGTTACTCGGACAGCCCCGCTTTCTTT
CDR3 protein: CASSYSDSPAFF

J gene: TRBJ2-3
clone size: -
V gene: TRBV12-3/TRBV12-4
D gene: -
CDR3 DNA: TGTGCCAGCAGTCCTAGCACAGATACGCAGTATTTT
CDR3 protein: CASSPSTDTQYF

J gene: TRBJ2-3
clone size: -
V gene: TRBV7-8
D gene: TRBD2
CDR3 DNA: TGTGCCAGCAGCCTGCCTAGCGGGGGGGCCGGTACGCAGTATTTT
CDR3 protein: CASSLPSGGAGTQYF

J gene: TRBJ2-3
clone size: -
V gene: TRBV11-2
D gene: -
CDR3 DNA: TGTGCCACGACAGAAAGCACAGATACGCAGTATTTT
CDR3 protein: CATTESTDTQYF

J gene: TRBJ1-1
clone size: -
V gene: TRBV11-3
D gene: -
CDR3 DNA: TGTGCCAGCAGCTTCCGGGACGAGAACCGGGGGGCGAAAGCTTTCTTT
CDR3 protein: CASSFRDENRGAKAFF

J gene: TRBJ1-2
clone size: few
V gene: TRBV6-1
D gene: -
CDR3 DNA: TGTGCCAGCAGTGAAGCACCGCAGGGGACTGGCTACACCTTC
CDR3 protein: CASSEAPQGTGYTF

J gene: TRBJ2-2
clone size: -
V gene: TRBV2
D gene: TRBD1
CDR3 DNA: TGTGCCAGCAGCCAAGAAGGGGGCCCCGGGGAGCTGTTTTTT
CDR3 protein: CASSQEGGPGELFF

J gene: TRBJ1-3
clone size: few
V gene: TRBV23-1
D gene: -
CDR3 DNA: TGCGCCAGCAGTCCGCCCAGGGGTAACGGAAACACCATATATTTT
CDR3 protein: CASSPPRGNGNTIYF

J gene: TRBJ2-2
clone size: -
V gene: TRBV5-1
D gene: -
CDR3 DNA: TGCGCCAGCAGCCCGAGACTGTCCAGGGAGCTGTTTTTT
CDR3 protein: CASSPRLSRELFF

J gene: TRBJ1-2
clone size: -
V gene: TRBV5-1
D gene: TRBD1
CDR3 DNA: TGCGCCAGCAGCTTGAATTCCGGGACAGCTAACTATGGCTACACCTTC
CDR3 protein: CASSLNSGTANYGYTF

J gene: TRBJ2-3
clone size: -
V gene: TRBV7-3
D gene: -
CDR3 DNA: TGTGCCAGCAGCCTCGGGACTAGCACAGATACGCAGTATTTT
CDR3 protein: CASSLGTSTDTQYF

J gene: TRBJ2-5
clone size: -
V gene: TRBV9
D gene: -
CDR3 DNA: TGTGCCAGCAGCCATACTCCAAGCCAAGAGACCCAGTACTTC
CDR3 protein: CASSHTPSQETQYF

J gene: TRBJ2-1
clone size: -
V gene: TRBV25-1
D gene: TRBD2
CDR3 DNA: TGTGCCAGCAGTGAGACCGGGGGGGGCTACAATGAGCAGTTCTTC
CDR3 protein: CASSETGGGYNEQFF

J gene: TRBJ2-2
clone size: -
V gene: TRBV29-1
D gene: TRBD1
CDR3 DNA: TGCAGCGTCCGGGACAGAGCGAACACCGGGGAGCTGTTTTTT
CDR3 protein: CSVRDRANTGELFF

J gene: TRBJ1-3
clone size: -
V gene: TRBV9
D gene: TRBD1
CDR3 DNA: TGTGCCAGCAGCGCCCGGGACAGGGCTGGAAACACCATATATTTT
CDR3 protein: CASSARDRAGNTIYF

J gene: TRBJ1-2
clone size: few
V gene: TRBV5-4
D gene: TRBD1
CDR3 DNA: TGTGCCAGCAGATCCGGACAGGGGCCTAACTATGGCTACACCTTC
CDR3 protein: CASRSGQGPNYGYTF

J gene: TRBJ2-5
clone size: -
V gene: TRBV7-7
D gene: -
CDR3 DNA: TGTGCCAGCAGCTTAGGGCGGCACTGGGAAGAGACCCAGTACTTC
CDR3 protein: CASSLGRHWEETQYF

J gene: TRBJ1-4
clone size: -
V gene: TRBV15
D gene: -
CDR3 DNA: TGTGCCACCAGCAGAGACCCCGTGGCGGGCGGATTCGAAAAACTGTTTTTT
CDR3 protein: CATSRDPVAGGFEKLFF